The sequence of this T cell receptor (beta chain) was determined in a study of T cell responses to AZD1222 COVID-19 vaccine. The table came from immunoSEQ multiplex PCR; TCRdb's copy has only in-frame clones and leaves some out. The sample has about 99,000 clones, approximately 88% seen once. The V gene lost 3 bases and the J gene lost 5 bases, with 6 bases spanning the gap. Per the germline V gene, CDR1 is SGDLS and CDR2 is YYNGEE. The CDR3 length is 12 residues. The chain carries TRBV9 and TRBJ2-1; D is uncertain. The sample in question was peripheral blood, obtained on day 0 of AZD1222 vaccination. This receptor was obtained from an adult in good health. The DNA of the CDR3 is TGTGCCAGCAGCGAAGAGCACAATGAGCAGTTCTTC. This encodes CASSEEHNEQFF.